Listed below are T cell receptor beta chains from one sample, sequenced in a study of early T cells in non-severe SARS-CoV-2 infection. One entry per CDR3 protein results from TCRdb running MiXCR on the 5' RACE reads. The sample contains some 91,000 distinct CDR3 sequences, about 16% of which appear only once. What was sequenced was whole blood. These receptors were taken from an adult who was a healthcare worker with PCR-confirmed SARS-CoV-2 infection or an uninfected control (not recorded which). The CDR3 runs from the conserved cysteine through the conserved F or W. D genes are given only for firm matches.

D gene	J gene	V gene	CDR3 protein
-	TRBJ2-2	TRBV20-1	CSARGLPSTGELFF
-	TRBJ2-1	TRBV7-9	CASSLVEGQFF
TRBD2	TRBJ2-3	TRBV7-2	CASSFSGRASVSTDTQYF
-	TRBJ2-7	TRBV5-5	CASSSPGSSSYEQYF
-	TRBJ1-3	TRBV18	CASSPVLRSSGNTIYF
-	TRBJ1-3	TRBV4-3	CASSQTRTAPQNTVYF
TRBD2	TRBJ2-2	TRBV12-3/TRBV12-4	CASSFGLARRGGGELFF
TRBD2	TRBJ2-5	TRBV11-2	CASSFRFGGRAGETQYF
-	TRBJ2-5	TRBV6-5	CASRQQVKETQYF
-	TRBJ1-1	TRBV14	CASSPVPSWGPMNTEAFF
-	TRBJ1-4	TRBV6-5	CASRTATNEKLFF
-	TRBJ2-2	TRBV12-3/TRBV12-4	CASSLGIYDTGELFF
TRBD2	TRBJ2-3	TRBV6-4	CASSESTSGSTDTQYF
TRBD1	TRBJ1-4	TRBV7-8	CASSLALGTVSEKLFF
-	TRBJ2-3	TRBV10-2	CASIQGSADTQYF
-	TRBJ2-7	TRBV4-1	CASSAVPYEQYF
-	TRBJ2-7	TRBV6-2/TRBV6-3	CAIYYGTPQPDYEQYF
TRBD2	TRBJ2-1	TRBV9	CASSAGGGTSATRNEQFF
-	TRBJ1-2	TRBV7-9	CASSLQGNDGYTF
TRBD1	TRBJ2-7	TRBV20-1	CSAKRTGLYEQYF
TRBD2	TRBJ2-5	TRBV28	CASSGGLAGVRQTQYF
-	TRBJ2-1	TRBV20-1	CSAARHSSYNEQFF
TRBD1	TRBJ2-7	TRBV6-6	CASSYSGQGAVEQYF
TRBD2	TRBJ2-3	TRBV28	CASGPKASGMYF
-	TRBJ2-6	TRBV2	CASSPLKGAGANVLTF
TRBD2	TRBJ2-7	TRBV28	CASSLGGIEQYF
TRBD2	TRBJ2-1	TRBV9	CASSVAGAAYNEQFF
TRBD1	TRBJ2-2	TRBV28	CASRTPTGNAGELFF
-	TRBJ2-7	TRBV21-1	CASSKPGLPHLNSYEQYF
-	TRBJ1-6	TRBV6-4	CASSAGSNSPLHF
-	TRBJ2-2	TRBV12-3/TRBV12-4	CASSFLQPTGELFF
-	TRBJ1-5	TRBV28	CASSPDTNQPQHF